The 16 T cell receptor beta chains below all came from one sample that was sequenced in a study of blood T cell repertoires in COVID-19. Clones were read by immunoSEQ multiplex PCR, and TCRdb kept only the in-frame ones, dropping some. The table records approximately 81,000 clones, approximately 89% of them present only once. The sample consisted of peripheral blood. These receptors were taken from a man aged 65 to 79 with active or convalescent COVID-19.

V gene TRBV19 combines with J gene TRBJ2-5; 11 bases are a match to TRBD1. There are 14 residues in the CDR3. J was trimmed by 4 bases and V by 6 bases; bases with no gene match: 4. Germline CDR1 reads LNHDA; CDR2 reads SQIVND (reference sequence). The CDR3 reads CASRDRGRGETQYF. The CDR3 region has the DNA TGTGCCAGTAGGGACAGGGGGCGCGGAGAGACCCAGTACTTC.

This rearrangement joins TRBV18 to TRBJ1-5; TRBD1 aligns across 7 bases. Germline V gene sequence: CDR1 KGHSH, CDR2 LQKENI. The CDR3 covers 15 residues. The junction had 4 bases not matched to a gene; V was cut back by 5 bases and J by 0 bases. Written as DNA, the CDR3 is TGTGCCAGCTCATCGGGACAGATTAGCAATCAGCCCCAGCATTTT. It is translated as CASSSGQISNQPQHF.

V is TRBV6-2 or TRBV6-3 and J is TRBJ1-5; D not certain. The CDR3 is 12 residues long. Trimming left V 2 bases short and J 5 bases short, with 4 bases between. CDR1 is MNHEY and CDR2 is SVGEGT in the germline V gene. In DNA form, the CDR3 reads TGTGCCAGCAGTTACAGAGATCAGCCCCAGCATTTT. It is translated as CASSYRDQPQHF.

This clone turned up a few times. The chain combines TRBV24-1 with TRBJ2-3; D perhaps matches TRBD2 (5 bases). The V gene lost 2 bases and the J gene lost 5 bases, with 10 bases spanning the gap. Germline CDR1 and CDR2: KGHDR and SFDVKD. This CDR3 comprises 14 residues. The CDR3 loop is CATSDWTALDTQYF. In DNA form, the CDR3 reads TGTGCCACCAGTGATTGGACTGCCCTAGATACGCAGTATTTT.

The rearrangement links TRBV18 to TRBJ1-2; TRBD1 agrees at 7 bases. V lost 3 bases and J lost 8; bases outside the gene matches: 9. The CDR3 has 14 amino acids. In germline, CDR1 is KGHSH, CDR2 LQKENI. Here the CDR3 DNA reads TGTGCCAGCTCACCGACAGGGAGTCTAAAGGGCTACACCTTC. Translation gives CASSPTGSLKGYTF. The variable domain in full, with the rest retrieved from reference TRBV18 and TRBJ1-2, is NAGVMQNPRHLVRRRGQEARLRCSPMKGHSHVYWYRQLPEEGLKFMVYLQKENIIDESGMPKERFSAEFPKEGPSILRIQQVVRGDSAAYFCASSPTGSLKGYTFGSGTRLTVV.

This chain joins TRBV4-3 and TRBJ2-5; 8 nucleotides agree with TRBD2. Germline assignment: CDR1 LGHNA and CDR2 YSLEER. V lost 1 base and J lost 5; bases outside the gene matches: 9. The CDR3 spans 16 residues. The CDR3 loop reads CASSQGDSGVGETQYF. The CDR3 DNA follows: TGCGCCAGCAGCCAAGGCGATAGCGGGGTAGGGGAGACCCAGTACTTC.

The chain joins TRBV28 to TRBJ2-2, with 12 bases aligning to TRBD1. Per germline, CDR1 MDHEN and CDR2 SYDVKM. V lost 2 bases and J lost 6; bases outside the gene matches: 4. The CDR3 consists of 16 residues. The CDR3 here is CASSLMGQGAAGELFF. CDR3 DNA: TGTGCCAGCAGTTTAATGGGACAGGGGGCCGCCGGGGAGCTGTTTTTT.

The genes are TRBV18 and TRBJ2-5, with D possibly TRBD1 on 6 matching bases. Germline V CDR1 and CDR2: KGHSH, LQKENI. V was pared by 6 bases and J by 3 bases, with 11 bases between. This CDR3 is built from 13 residues. The CDR3 DNA sequence: TGTGCCAGCTCTCTAGGACAGAAAGAGACCCAGTACTTC. This encodes CASSLGQKETQYF.

This clone was observed once. V gene TRBV7-2 combines with J gene TRBJ1-5; TRBD1 might be the D (6 bases). CDR3 size: 14 residues. The V and J ends lost 3 bases and 7 bases respectively, with 13 bases between them. From germline, CDR1 is SGHTA and CDR2 FQGNSA. The CDR3 DNA is TGTGCCAGCAGCTTGCGAGATACAGGGCAGCCCCAGCATTTT. This codes for CASSLRDTGQPQHF.

The chain has TRBV27 and TRBJ2-7, with TRBD1 identical over 9 bases. The V gene end was trimmed by 5 bases and the J gene end by 3 bases; junction bases not matched to a gene: 5. Germline-derived CDR1 and CDR2 are MNHEY and SMNVEV (reference sequence). The CDR3 runs to 14 residues. The CDR3 DNA reads TGTGCCAGCAGTCGACAGGGGGGCGGCTACGAGCAGTACTTC. Protein product: CASSRQGGGYEQYF.

The chain recombines TRBV2 with TRBJ1-2, with D possibly being TRBD1 (6 bases). CDR1 and CDR2 from the germline V gene are SNHLY and FYNNEI. The CDR3 is 13 amino acids. V dropped 4 bases and J dropped 4 bases, with 10 bases sitting between them. DNA of the CDR3: TGTGCCAGCAGTGTCTTAGGGGGCTATGGCTACACCTTC. Its protein product is CASSVLGGYGYTF.

The CDR3 DNA is TGCGCCAGCAGCCAAGAGCTTGCGGTAAGGTACAATGAGCAGTTCTTC. It is translated as CASSQELAVRYNEQFF. The chain combines TRBV4-3 with TRBJ2-1; no clear D. This CDR3 spans 16 amino acids. From germline, CDR1 is LGHNA and CDR2 YSLEER. V was shortened by 0 bases and J by 4 bases, with 13 bases between the two germline ends.

This clone was detected only once. The chain uses TRBV25-1 and TRBJ2-5, with TRBD2 identical over 7 bases. Trimming took 6 bases from V and 1 from J; bases not matched to a gene: 5. Germline V gene sequence: CDR1 MGHDK, CDR2 SYGVNS. There are 14 residues in the CDR3. CDR3 loop: CASSLPGGQETQYF. The CDR3 region has the DNA TGTGCCAGCAGCTTGCCGGGGGGCCAAGAGACCCAGTACTTC. Full variable domain (remainder filled in from reference TRBV25-1 and TRBJ2-5): EADIYQTPRYLVIGTGKKITLECSQTMGHDKMYWYQQDPGMELHLIHYSYGVNSTEKGDLSSESTVSRIRTEHFPLTLESARPSHTSQYLCASSLPGGQETQYFGPGTRLLVL.

The CDR3 loop is CASSWGQTLNTEAFF. The CDR3, as DNA: TGCGCCAGCAGCTGGGGACAGACCCTGAACACTGAAGCTTTCTTT. The genes are TRBV5-1 and TRBJ1-1; 7 bases fit TRBD1. CDR1 and CDR2 from the germline V gene are SGHRS and YFSETQ. V was clipped by 3 bases and J by 0 bases; unmatched bases: 5. The CDR3 has 15 residues.

The chain recombines TRBV24-1 with TRBJ2-2, with D tentatively TRBD2 (5 bases). Germline lookup yields CDR1 KGHDR and CDR2 SFDVKD. The V gene lost 1 base and the J gene lost 3 bases, with 11 bases spanning the gap. The CDR3 contains 16 residues. The CDR3 DNA reads as TGTGCCACCAGTGATTTTGCCCTCGGGGACACCGGGGAGCTGTTTTTT. Residues: CATSDFALGDTGELFF.

V is TRBV29-1 and J is TRBJ2-2, with D possibly TRBD1 on 5 matching bases. This CDR3 contains 10 residues. Germline CDR1 is SQVTM and CDR2 is ANQGSEA. Trimming cost V 6 bases and J 7 bases, with 6 bases left between them. The CDR3 sequence: CSVRDGELFF. The CDR3 DNA reads as TGCAGCGTCAGGGACGGGGAGCTGTTTTTT.